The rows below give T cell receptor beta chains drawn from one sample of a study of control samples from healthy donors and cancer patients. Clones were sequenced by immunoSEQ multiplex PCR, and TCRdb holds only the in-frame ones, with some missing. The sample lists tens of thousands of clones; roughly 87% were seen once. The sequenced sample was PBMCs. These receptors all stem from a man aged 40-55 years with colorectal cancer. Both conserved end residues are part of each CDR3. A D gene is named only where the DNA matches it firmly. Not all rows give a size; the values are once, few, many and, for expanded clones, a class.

CDR3nt: TGTGCCAGCAGCTTGGATATTTACAATGAGCAGTTCTTC
CDR3aa: CASSLDIYNEQFF
abundance: .
j_gene: TRBJ2-1
v_gene: TRBV5-6
len: 13
d_gene: .

CDR3nt: TGTGCCAGCAGCCAAGGGGCAGTTTTCACAGATACGCAGTATTTT
CDR3aa: CASSQGAVFTDTQYF
abundance: .
j_gene: TRBJ2-3
v_gene: TRBV3-1/TRBV3-2
len: 15
d_gene: .

CDR3nt: TGTGCCAGTAGTATAAACCTAAACCAAGAGACCCAGTACTTC
CDR3aa: CASSINLNQETQYF
abundance: .
j_gene: TRBJ2-5
v_gene: TRBV19
len: 14
d_gene: .

CDR3nt: TGTGCCAGCAAAGATACGGGAGACTGGTACGAGCAGTACTTC
CDR3aa: CASKDTGDWYEQYF
abundance: once
j_gene: TRBJ2-7
v_gene: TRBV6-5
len: 14
d_gene: .

CDR3nt: TGTGCCAGCAGCTTAGTGGTTGAGCAGTTCTTC
CDR3aa: CASSLVVEQFF
abundance: .
j_gene: TRBJ2-1
v_gene: TRBV7-2
len: 11
d_gene: .

CDR3nt: TGTGCCAGCAGCGTTCAGGGGCGGGTCTCCTACGAGCAGTACTTC
CDR3aa: CASSVQGRVSYEQYF
abundance: .
j_gene: TRBJ2-7
v_gene: TRBV7-8
len: 15
d_gene: .

CDR3nt: TGTGCCAGCAGTGGACAAGGGTATAGCAATCAGCCCCAGCATTTT
CDR3aa: CASSGQGYSNQPQHF
abundance: few
j_gene: TRBJ1-5
v_gene: TRBV2
len: 15
d_gene: .

CDR3nt: TGTGCTAGTGGTTTGATCCGGACTAGCGGGAGTGCCGGTACCGGGGAGCTGTTTTTT
CDR3aa: CASGLIRTSGSAGTGELFF
abundance: .
j_gene: TRBJ2-2
v_gene: TRBV12-5
len: 19
d_gene: TRBD2

CDR3nt: TGTGCCTGGACTCACGGCGGCAATCAGCCCCAGCATTTT
CDR3aa: CAWTHGGNQPQHF
abundance: .
j_gene: TRBJ1-5
v_gene: TRBV30
len: 13
d_gene: .

CDR3nt: TGTGCCAGCAGCCCCCGGGGGGCCCTTGGGGAGCAGTACTTC
CDR3aa: CASSPRGALGEQYF
abundance: .
j_gene: TRBJ2-7
v_gene: TRBV9
len: 14
d_gene: .

CDR3nt: TGTGCCAGCAGCTACCGGACTAGCGGGAGTGACACGCAGTATTTT
CDR3aa: CASSYRTSGSDTQYF
abundance: .
j_gene: TRBJ2-3
v_gene: TRBV5-4
len: 15
d_gene: TRBD2

CDR3nt: TGTGCCAGCAGCTTTGGGCGGGAGGGATCAGATACGCAGTATTTT
CDR3aa: CASSFGREGSDTQYF
abundance: .
j_gene: TRBJ2-3
v_gene: TRBV5-6
len: 15
d_gene: TRBD2

CDR3nt: TGTGCCAGCAGCCAAGATCAGGTGACTAGATCCTACAATGAGCAGTTCTTC
CDR3aa: CASSQDQVTRSYNEQFF
abundance: .
j_gene: TRBJ2-1
v_gene: TRBV3-1/TRBV3-2
len: 17
d_gene: .

CDR3nt: TGCGCCAGCAACAGGGAGCGGGAGGCAGATACGCAGTATTTT
CDR3aa: CASNREREADTQYF
abundance: .
j_gene: TRBJ2-3
v_gene: TRBV5-1
len: 14
d_gene: TRBD2

CDR3nt: TGTGCCAGCAGCCCTCTGGGATCCTACGAGCAGTACTTC
CDR3aa: CASSPLGSYEQYF
abundance: .
j_gene: TRBJ2-7
v_gene: TRBV7-9
len: 13
d_gene: .

CDR3nt: TGCAGTGTCGGTGTAAACTATGGCTACACCTTC
CDR3aa: CSVGVNYGYTF
abundance: .
j_gene: TRBJ1-2
v_gene: TRBV20-1
len: 11
d_gene: .

CDR3nt: TGTGCCACCAGTGCAGAGGGGGGAGCACCGTGGGAGACCCAGTACTTC
CDR3aa: CATSAEGGAPWETQYF
abundance: .
j_gene: TRBJ2-5
v_gene: TRBV24-1
len: 16
d_gene: .

CDR3nt: TGTGCCAGCAGTTCCCCAAGTAGCGGGGTCTACAATGAGCAGTTCTTC
CDR3aa: CASSSPSSGVYNEQFF
abundance: .
j_gene: TRBJ2-1
v_gene: TRBV28
len: 16
d_gene: TRBD2

CDR3nt: TGCGCCAGCAGCCATGACCCCGGACAGAGAGATCAGCCCCAGCATTTT
CDR3aa: CASSHDPGQRDQPQHF
abundance: .
j_gene: TRBJ1-5
v_gene: TRBV4-1
len: 16
d_gene: .

CDR3nt: TGTGCCAGCAGCCCGTTACAGGGACTTCAGGACATTCAGTACTTC
CDR3aa: CASSPLQGLQDIQYF
abundance: .
j_gene: TRBJ2-4
v_gene: TRBV7-9
len: 15
d_gene: .

CDR3nt: TGCGCCAGCAGCCAAGAGGGACGCGACTACAATGAGCAGTTCTTC
CDR3aa: CASSQEGRDYNEQFF
abundance: .
j_gene: TRBJ2-1
v_gene: TRBV4-1
len: 15
d_gene: .

CDR3nt: TGTGCCAGTAGTACTAGGGATCATAGCAATCAGCCCCAGCATTTT
CDR3aa: CASSTRDHSNQPQHF
abundance: .
j_gene: TRBJ1-5
v_gene: TRBV19
len: 15
d_gene: .

CDR3nt: TGCAGCGTCCCCATGGGATCTGCGGTGAGCAATCAGCCCCAGCATTTT
CDR3aa: CSVPMGSAVSNQPQHF
abundance: .
j_gene: TRBJ1-5
v_gene: TRBV29-1
len: 16
d_gene: .

CDR3nt: TGTGCCAGCAGGGGACAGGCCAATCAGCCCCAGCATTTT
CDR3aa: CASRGQANQPQHF
abundance: .
j_gene: TRBJ1-5
v_gene: TRBV12-3/TRBV12-4
len: 13
d_gene: TRBD1

CDR3nt: TGTGCCAGCAGGGGATCTGGAAACACCATATATTTT
CDR3aa: CASRGSGNTIYF
abundance: .
j_gene: TRBJ1-3
v_gene: TRBV12-3/TRBV12-4
len: 12
d_gene: .

CDR3nt: TGTGCCAGCAGCGAGGACTGGAAGAGCTACAATGAGCAGTTCTTC
CDR3aa: CASSEDWKSYNEQFF
abundance: .
j_gene: TRBJ2-1
v_gene: TRBV14
len: 15
d_gene: .

CDR3nt: TGTGCCAGCCTCGACAGGGCGAACACCGGGGAGCTGTTTTTT
CDR3aa: CASLDRANTGELFF
abundance: .
j_gene: TRBJ2-2
v_gene: TRBV28
len: 14
d_gene: TRBD1

CDR3nt: TGTGCCAGCAGTTGGGGTTTTGGGTCCTACAATGAGCAGTTCTTC
CDR3aa: CASSWGFGSYNEQFF
abundance: .
j_gene: TRBJ2-1
v_gene: TRBV27
len: 15
d_gene: .

CDR3nt: TGTGCCAGCAGCTTAATGGGCGAGCAGTACTTC
CDR3aa: CASSLMGEQYF
abundance: .
j_gene: TRBJ2-7
v_gene: TRBV5-4
len: 11
d_gene: .

CDR3nt: TGTGCCAGCAGTCCGGGACAGGGGTTATACGAGCAGTACTTC
CDR3aa: CASSPGQGLYEQYF
abundance: .
j_gene: TRBJ2-7
v_gene: TRBV28
len: 14
d_gene: TRBD1

CDR3nt: TGTGCCAGCAGGTCGGGACAGGGGAGTTATGGCTACACCTTC
CDR3aa: CASRSGQGSYGYTF
abundance: once
j_gene: TRBJ1-2
v_gene: TRBV28
len: 14
d_gene: TRBD1

CDR3nt: TGTGCCAGCAGCGTTAACTATGGCTACACCTTC
CDR3aa: CASSVNYGYTF
abundance: .
j_gene: TRBJ1-2
v_gene: TRBV7-8
len: 11
d_gene: .

CDR3nt: TGTGCCAGCAGCTTGGTGGGGGCTAACTATGGCTACACCTTC
CDR3aa: CASSLVGANYGYTF
abundance: .
j_gene: TRBJ1-2
v_gene: TRBV5-4
len: 14
d_gene: .

CDR3nt: TGTGCCTGGAGAAAAGCGGGAGTAAGTAATGAGCAGTTCTTC
CDR3aa: CAWRKAGVSNEQFF
abundance: .
j_gene: TRBJ2-1
v_gene: TRBV30
len: 14
d_gene: TRBD2

CDR3nt: TGTGCCAGCAGTTTATATGGCCTAGGGGATGAGCAGTTCTTC
CDR3aa: CASSLYGLGDEQFF
abundance: .
j_gene: TRBJ2-1
v_gene: TRBV27
len: 14
d_gene: .

CDR3nt: TGTGCCAGCAGTTTTGGGTCCGCTGCGCAGTACTTC
CDR3aa: CASSFGSAAQYF
abundance: .
j_gene: TRBJ2-7
v_gene: TRBV28
len: 12
d_gene: .

CDR3nt: TGTGCCAGCAGCCAAGATGGACGTTCCTATGAGCAGTTCTTC
CDR3aa: CASSQDGRSYEQFF
abundance: few
j_gene: TRBJ2-1
v_gene: TRBV3-1/TRBV3-2
len: 14
d_gene: .

CDR3nt: TGTGCCAGCAGTATCACAGGGGAAGCACAGCCCCAGCATTTT
CDR3aa: CASSITGEAQPQHF
abundance: .
j_gene: TRBJ1-5
v_gene: TRBV6-2/TRBV6-3
len: 14
d_gene: TRBD1

CDR3nt: TGTGCCAGCAGTCCCGGACGGGGGTATAGCAATCAGCCCCAGCATTTT
CDR3aa: CASSPGRGYSNQPQHF
abundance: .
j_gene: TRBJ1-5
v_gene: TRBV28
len: 16
d_gene: .

CDR3nt: TGTGCCAGCAGCCAAGAGGGGGTTGCTTCTAGGGAAAAACTGTTTTTT
CDR3aa: CASSQEGVASREKLFF
abundance: .
j_gene: TRBJ1-4
v_gene: TRBV3-1/TRBV3-2
len: 16
d_gene: .

CDR3nt: TGTGCCAGCAGTTTATCGTGGTCTGGCGGTGAAGCTTTCTTT
CDR3aa: CASSLSWSGGEAFF
abundance: .
j_gene: TRBJ1-1
v_gene: TRBV27
len: 14
d_gene: .

CDR3nt: TGTGCCAGCAGCCAGACCAGTTGGAGACCCCAAGAGACCCAGTACTTC
CDR3aa: CASSQTSWRPQETQYF
abundance: .
j_gene: TRBJ2-5
v_gene: TRBV3-1/TRBV3-2
len: 16
d_gene: .

CDR3nt: TGTGCCAGCACCAAAAGAACTAGCGGCTCCTACGAGCAGTACTTC
CDR3aa: CASTKRTSGSYEQYF
abundance: .
j_gene: TRBJ2-7
v_gene: TRBV28
len: 15
d_gene: TRBD2

CDR3nt: TGTGCCAGCAGCCCACTAGCGGGTAACACCGGGGAGCTGTTTTTT
CDR3aa: CASSPLAGNTGELFF
abundance: .
j_gene: TRBJ2-2
v_gene: TRBV13
len: 15
d_gene: TRBD2

CDR3nt: TGTGCCAGCAGCTTTGGGAACTACGAGCAGTACTTC
CDR3aa: CASSFGNYEQYF
abundance: .
j_gene: TRBJ2-7
v_gene: TRBV5-6
len: 12
d_gene: .

CDR3nt: TGTGCCAGCAGTTTTACAGGGGGGAGGCTACAAGAGACCCAGTACTTC
CDR3aa: CASSFTGGRLQETQYF
abundance: .
j_gene: TRBJ2-5
v_gene: TRBV27
len: 16
d_gene: TRBD1

CDR3nt: TGTGCCAGTAGTATCGACCCGGCTGAAGCTTTCTTT
CDR3aa: CASSIDPAEAFF
abundance: .
j_gene: TRBJ1-1
v_gene: TRBV19
len: 12
d_gene: .

CDR3nt: TGTGCCAGCAGCCAAGAAGAGACTAGGACAGATACGCAGTATTTT
CDR3aa: CASSQEETRTDTQYF
abundance: .
j_gene: TRBJ2-3
v_gene: TRBV4-2
len: 15
d_gene: .